Listed below are T cell receptor beta chains from one sample, sequenced in a study of Graves' ophthalmopathy and Graves' hyperthyroidism. Each CDR3 protein is one row after TCRdb ran MiXCR on the multiplex PCR reads. The top ten hold over 8% of the sample, which has about 480,000 distinct CDR3 sequences, approximately 15% seen once. Sequencing used blood. These receptors were obtained from a woman aged 25 to 39 with Graves' ophthalmopathy. Each CDR3 is given with its conserved first and last residue. The D gene is left open where the match is weak. Only part of the rows carry a size: once, few, many, or a class if the clone is expanded.

>many|TRBJ1-2|TRBV12-3/TRBV12-4|TRBD1
TGTGCCAGCAGGTCACAGGGGGCCAGCTATGGCTACACCTTC
CASRSQGASYGYTF
>many|TRBJ1-2|TRBV29-1|.
TGCAGCGTTGAAAAGCCCGGTGGGGACGGCTACACCTTC
CSVEKPGGDGYTF
>few|TRBJ2-7|TRBV4-2|.
TGTGCCAGCAGCCAAGAGGGAACCGTTTACTACGAGCAGTACTTC
CASSQEGTVYYEQYF
>many|TRBJ1-1|TRBV20-1|.
TGCAGTGCTAGAGATTCCCAGAGGTGGAACACTGAAGCTTTCTTT
CSARDSQRWNTEAFF
>.|TRBJ2-7|TRBV3-1|.
TGTGCCAGCAGCCAAATTCCGGGCGAGCAGTACTTC
CASSQIPGEQYF
>many|TRBJ2-7|TRBV2|TRBD2
TGTGCCAGCAGTGAATCAAGACCTAGCGGGAGGTCCTCCCTGCTCTTC
CASSESRPSGRSSLLF
>few|TRBJ2-7|TRBV4-1|.
TGCGCCAGCAGCCAAGATTTACAGGAGAGCTCCTACGAGCAGTACTTC
CASSQDLQESSYEQYF
>many|TRBJ1-2|TRBV3-1|.
TGTGCCAGCAGCCCGGGACGAGGAGGCTACACCTTC
CASSPGRGGYTF
>many|TRBJ2-7|TRBV11-2|.
TGTGCCAGCAGCTTAACTGACAACTACGAGCAGTACTTC
CASSLTDNYEQYF
>many|TRBJ2-5|TRBV6-1|.
TGTGCCATCTCTCCGGCCTCTAGGGAGACCCAGTACTTC
CAISPASRETQYF
>.|TRBJ1-1|TRBV5-1|.
TGCGCCAGCAGCTTGGCCGGGGGGGGCGCGAATGAAGCTTTCTTT
CASSLAGGGANEAFF
>few|TRBJ2-7|TRBV6-1|.
TGTGCCAGCAGTGAAGACCCGGCCCGCTCCTACGAGCAGTACTTC
CASSEDPARSYEQYF
>many|TRBJ2-7|TRBV28|.
TGTGCCAGCACCTGGCTCCGGGACGGGGCCTACGAGCAGTACTTC
CASTWLRDGAYEQYF
>.|TRBJ1-1|TRBV6-5|.
TGTGCCAGCAGTTACTCGCCAGTCAATAGGGCTGAAGCTTTCTTT
CASSYSPVNRAEAFF